A single sample gave rise to the 26 T cell receptor beta chains below, sequenced in a study of cytomegalovirus exposure and HLA in healthy donors. The study ran its PCR with 60 Vbeta and 13 Jbeta primers. Clones were sequenced by immunoSEQ multiplex PCR, and TCRdb holds only the in-frame ones, with some missing. The sample lists tens of thousands of clones, 44% seen once, with under 2% in the top ten. The specimen sequenced was PBMCs. The source of these receptors is a woman aged 45-65 years in good health and CMV-seronegative.

CDR3 nucleotides: TGTGCCACCACTTCTGGGGCCAACGTCCTGACTTTC. This codes for CATTSGANVLTF. The chain recombines TRBV2 with TRBJ2-6, with no clear D. CDR3 length equals 12 residues. Per germline, CDR1 SNHLY and CDR2 FYNNEI. V lost 10 bases, J lost 1 base, and 5 bases lay in between.

V gene TRBV2 combines with J gene TRBJ1-1; no clear D. V was cut by 4 bases and J by 5 bases, with 11 bases left in between. Germline CDR1 and CDR2: SNHLY and FYNNEI. This CDR3 has 13 residues. CDR3 sequence reads: CASSGSRGTEAFF. In DNA form, the CDR3 reads TGTGCCAGCAGTGGGAGCCGTGGGACTGAAGCTTTCTTT.

The gene calls are TRBV9 and TRBJ1-2; 7 nucleotides agree with TRBD1. The length of the CDR3 is 14 residues. Germline values: CDR1 SGDLS, CDR2 YYNGEE. V gave up 0 bases and J gave up 9 bases; unmatched junction bases: 8. In DNA form, the CDR3 reads TGTGCCAGCAGCGTAGCAAGGACAGGAATGAGCTACACCTTC. Residues: CASSVARTGMSYTF. The complete variable domain, with remaining parts taken from reference TRBV9 and TRBJ1-2, reads DSGVTQTPKHLITATGQRVTLRCSPRSGDLSVYWYQQSLDQGLQFLIQYYNGEERAKGNILERFSAQQFPDLHSELNLSSLELGDSALYFCASSVARTGMSYTFGSGTRLTVV.

The V call is TRBV7-9, the J call TRBJ1-1; no definite D call. Trimming cost V 1 base and J 5 bases, with 8 bases left between them. The CDR3 consists of 13 residues. CDR1 and CDR2 (germline): SEHNR, FQNEAQ (reference sequence). This CDR3 reads CASSLERETEAFF. The CDR3 DNA reads as TGTGCCAGCAGCTTAGAGCGTGAGACTGAAGCTTTCTTT.

The chain has TRBV28 and TRBJ1-1; a weak D match, TRBD1 (5 bases). Trimming took off 6 bases at V and 0 bases at J, with 14 bases between the two ends. Germline CDR1 MDHEN, CDR2 SYDVKM. This CDR3 contains 15 residues. The CDR3 region has the DNA TGTGCCAGCAGGATGCAGGGCATAATGAACACTGAAGCTTTCTTT. It encodes CASRMQGIMNTEAFF.

This sequence joins TRBV7-2 and TRBJ2-7, with 7 positions matching TRBD1. In germline, CDR1 is SGHTA, CDR2 FQGNSA. The V and J ends lost 3 bases and 2 bases, in that order; junction bases with no gene match: 4. CDR3 length: 14 amino acids. The CDR3 is CASSLSRGTYEQYF. Written as DNA, the CDR3 is TGTGCCAGCAGCTTGAGCAGGGGGACCTACGAGCAGTACTTC.

This clone occurred a few times. The chain links TRBV27 to TRBJ1-6; the D gene is possibly TRBD1 (6 bases). V was shortened by 2 bases and J by 7 bases, with 12 bases between the two germline ends. Germline V lookup: CDR1 MNHEY, CDR2 SMNVEV (reference sequence). The CDR3 sequence is 15 residues long. The CDR3 region is CASSLTQGGNSPLHF. For the CDR3, the DNA is TGTGCCAGCAGTTTAACACAGGGAGGGAATTCACCCCTCCACTTT.

This clone was seen only once. CDR3 DNA: TGTGCCACCAGCAGAGGGGCCACAGGGTTTTTCGCCTACGAGCAGTACTTC. It is translated as CATSRGATGFFAYEQYF. This chain joins TRBV15 and TRBJ2-7, with D tentatively TRBD1 (6 bases). Trimming took off 1 base at V and 2 bases at J, with 18 bases between the two ends. There are 17 residues in the CDR3. Per germline, CDR1 LNHNV and CDR2 YYDKDF (reference sequence).

The rearrangement uses TRBV27 and TRBJ2-3, with TRBD1 as a possible D gene (5 bases). Trimming cost V 6 bases and J 1 base, with 14 bases left between them. Germline V gene lookup returns CDR1 MNHEY and CDR2 SMNVEV (reference sequence). The CDR3 extends over 15 amino acids. CDR3 region: CASSSGWGGTDTQYF. In DNA form, the CDR3 reads TGTGCCAGCAGCTCCGGGTGGGGCGGCACAGATACGCAGTATTTT.

The V and J genes are TRBV19 and TRBJ1-3, with 7 nucleotides matching TRBD1. CDR1 and CDR2 (germline): LNHDA, SQIVND (reference sequence). The trim removed 5 bases at V and 0 bases at J, leaving 4 bases unmatched. The CDR3 sequence is 15 residues long. Here the CDR3 reads CASSPRTGSGNTIYF. CDR3 bases: TGTGCCAGTAGTCCCCGGACAGGCTCTGGAAACACCATATATTTT. Full variable domain (outside the CDR3, taken from reference TRBV19 and TRBJ1-3): DGGITQSPKYLFRKEGQNVTLSCEQNLNHDAMYWYRQDPGQGLRLIYYSQIVNDFQKGDIAEGYSVSREKKESFPLTVTSAQKNPTAFYLCASSPRTGSGNTIYFGEGSWLTVV.

This clone has more than one count but fewer than ten. This chain connects TRBV5-5 to TRBJ2-5; maybe TRBD2 (6 bases). CDR1 and CDR2 from the germline V gene are SGHKS and YYEKEE (reference sequence). Trimming shortened V by 4 bases and J by 4 bases, and 17 bases separated the two germline ends. The CDR3 is 15 residues long. CDR3 bases: TGTGCCAGCAGCCCGACCGGGGGATTGAGAGAGACCCAGTACTTC. The encoded protein is CASSPTGGLRETQYF.

As concerns this clone: The DNA is left out, because the CDR3 cannot be placed on it with certainty; the CDR3 is given as TCRdb lists it. CDR3 sequence: CASSPFVGEGAEGEFF. The V gene is TRBV18, the J gene TRBJ2-1; the table calls TRBD1, which could not be checked here. A total of 16 residues make up the CDR3, ends included. The V gene's germline CDR1 is KGHSH and CDR2 LQKENI.

This rearrangement joins TRBV7-2 to TRBJ2-3, with 10 bases aligning to TRBD2. The CDR3 is 15 amino acids. V lost 2 bases and J lost 3; bases outside the gene matches: 2. CDR1 is SGHTA, CDR2 FQGNSA, per germline. CDR3 residues: CASSLSSGSTDTQYF. CDR3 in DNA: TGTGCCAGCAGCTTATCTAGCGGGAGTACAGATACGCAGTATTTT.

The rearrangement joins TRBV5-5 to TRBJ2-7; 8 bases are a match to TRBD1. The CDR3 sequence is 16 residues long. Germline V CDR1 and CDR2: SGHKS, YYEKEE (reference sequence). V gave up 9 bases and J gave up 3 bases; unmatched junction bases: 17. CDR3 sequence: CATCKAPGQAIYEQYF. The CDR3 DNA reads TGTGCCACCTGTAAGGCCCCGGGACAGGCGATCTACGAGCAGTACTTC.

The chain combines TRBV4-2 with TRBJ2-1, with D perhaps matching TRBD1 (5 bases). Between the trimmed V and J ends, which lost 6 bases and 9 bases, there was a span of 21 bases. Germline V gene lookup returns CDR1 LGHNA and CDR2 YNFKEQ. The CDR3 length is 15 residues. CDR3 sequence: CASSLSRQGGSEQFF. CDR3 coding DNA: TGTGCCAGCAGTCTCAGCCGCCAGGGTGGAAGTGAGCAGTTCTTC.

This clone was counted a few times. This chain's CDR3 is CASRKTGSYGYTF. CDR3 in DNA: TGCGCCAGCCGAAAAACAGGGTCCTATGGCTACACCTTC. This rearrangement joins TRBV4-1 to TRBJ1-2; D perhaps matches TRBD1 (6 bases). This CDR3 contains 13 residues. V shed 8 bases and J shed 4 bases, with 14 bases lying between them. Germline lookup yields CDR1 MGHRA and CDR2 YSYEKL.

The chain combines TRBV5-4 with TRBJ2-3, with D maybe TRBD2 (6 bases). The CDR3 has 15 residues. V gave up 4 bases and J gave up 2 bases, with 14 bases separating them. In germline, CDR1 is SGHNT, CDR2 YYREEE (reference sequence). CDR3 in amino acids: CASSPSGTLTDTQYF. The DNA for the CDR3 is TGTGCCAGCAGCCCATCTGGGACTCTCACAGATACGCAGTATTTT.

The CDR3 sequence is CATTDSSGNTIYF. For the CDR3, the DNA is TGTGCCACCACAGACAGCTCTGGAAACACCATATATTTT. The chain has TRBV18 and TRBJ1-3; possibly TRBD1 for D (5 bases). Per the germline V gene, CDR1 is KGHSH and CDR2 is LQKENI. The V gene lost 10 bases and the J gene lost 0 bases, with 10 bases spanning the gap. The length of the CDR3 is 13 residues.

The chain uses TRBV28 and TRBJ2-1, with TRBD2 identical over 10 bases. V was clipped by 5 bases and J by 9 bases; unmatched bases: 13. The length of the CDR3 is 16 residues. The germline gives CDR1 MDHEN, CDR2 SYDVKM. As DNA, the CDR3 is TGTGCCAGCAGTCCGGAGGGCCTAGCGGGAGTAGGTGAGCAGTTCTTC. Translation gives CASSPEGLAGVGEQFF.

The V and J genes are TRBV5-4 and TRBJ1-3; D might be TRBD1 (5 bases). CDR3 size: 16 residues. Germline V gives CDR1 SGHNT, CDR2 YYREEE (reference sequence). Trimming stripped 2 bases from V and 4 bases from J, with 16 bases between. CDR3 sequence (DNA): TGTGCCAGCAGCTTAGGCGGACGACAGTCCGGAAACACCATATATTTT. It specifies CASSLGGRQSGNTIYF.

There are a few counts of this clone. V usage is TRBV28 and J usage is TRBJ1-2, with 9 bases identical to TRBD1. Germline trimming cut 4 bases from V and 7 bases from J; bases unmatched to any gene: 10. Looked up from germline, CDR1 is MDHEN and CDR2 is SYDVKM. The CDR3 spans 15 residues. CDR3 DNA: TGTGCCAGCAGTTCCTGGACAGGGGAGGACTCTGGCTACACCTTC. Translated, it gives CASSSWTGEDSGYTF.

In this sample, this clone turned up once. The chain links TRBV6-6 to TRBJ1-1; D gene unclear. The CDR3 consists of 13 residues. Trimming took off 7 bases at V and 9 bases at J, with 18 bases between the two ends. Germline loops: CDR1 MNHNY, CDR2 SVGAGI (reference sequence). This chain's CDR3 is CASTPPREIQAFF. The CDR3 nucleotides are TGTGCCAGCACCCCCCCCCGGGAGATTCAAGCTTTCTTT.

The chain combines TRBV7-9 with TRBJ2-3; weak D call: TRBD1 (6 bases). The CDR3 covers 14 residues. Trimming left V 5 bases short and J 3 bases short, with 12 bases between. In germline, CDR1 is SEHNR, CDR2 FQNEAQ (reference sequence). CDR3 DNA: TGTGCCAGCAGCCCGGACAGTAGGACAGATACGCAGTATTTT. Its translation: CASSPDSRTDTQYF.

J is TRBJ1-1 and V is TRBV7-9; TRBD1 matches 8 bases. Germline V gene lookup returns CDR1 SEHNR and CDR2 FQNEAQ (reference sequence). V shed 10 bases, J shed 1 base, and the junction held 5 bases outside the gene matches. CDR3 length: 13 residues. The CDR3 loop is CATLGQGNTEAFF. Here the CDR3 DNA reads TGTGCCACACTAGGACAGGGGAACACTGAAGCTTTCTTT.

The chain is built from TRBV7-9 and TRBJ1-4; weak D call: TRBD1 (6 bases). The germline V gene encodes CDR1 SEHNR and CDR2 FQNEAQ (reference sequence). This CDR3 is 14 amino acids long. Trimming left V 5 bases short and J 8 bases short, with 15 bases between. The CDR3 DNA reads TGTGCCAGCAGCCCCGGGACATATGACGAAAAACTGTTTTTT. Protein product: CASSPGTYDEKLFF.

This chain uses TRBV7-9 with TRBJ2-1; TRBD2 matches 12 bases. The CDR3 consists of 15 residues. Germline values: CDR1 SEHNR, CDR2 FQNEAQ (reference sequence). The ends lost 3 bases at V and 8 bases at J; junction bases unmatched: 5. The CDR3 nucleotides read TGTGCCAGCAGCTTTCTAGCGGGGGGGCCCGATGAGCAGTTCTTC. Amino acids: CASSFLAGGPDEQFF.